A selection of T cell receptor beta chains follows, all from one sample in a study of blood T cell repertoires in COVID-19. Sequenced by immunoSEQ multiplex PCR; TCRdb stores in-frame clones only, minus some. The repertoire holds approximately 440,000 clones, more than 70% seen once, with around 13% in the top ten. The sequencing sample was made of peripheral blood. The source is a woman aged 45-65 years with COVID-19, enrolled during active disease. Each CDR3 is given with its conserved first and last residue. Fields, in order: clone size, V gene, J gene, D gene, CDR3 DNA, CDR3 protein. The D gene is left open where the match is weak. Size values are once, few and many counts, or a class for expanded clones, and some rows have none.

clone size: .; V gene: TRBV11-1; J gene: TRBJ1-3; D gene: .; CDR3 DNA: TGTGCCAGCAGGAAGGACACCCCTGGAAACACCATATATTTT; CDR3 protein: CASRKDTPGNTIYF
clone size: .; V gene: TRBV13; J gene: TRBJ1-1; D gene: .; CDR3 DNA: TGTGCCAGCAGCCTCCCGAGTGCGGGCCACATGAACACTGAAGCTTTCTTT; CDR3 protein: CASSLPSAGHMNTEAFF
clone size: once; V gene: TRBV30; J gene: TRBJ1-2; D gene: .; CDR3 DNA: TGTGCCTGGAGTGTGGCTTCGGGTAACTATGGCTACACCTTC; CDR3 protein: CAWSVASGNYGYTF
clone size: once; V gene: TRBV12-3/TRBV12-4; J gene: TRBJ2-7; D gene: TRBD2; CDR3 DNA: TGTGCCAGCAGTTTAAAGCGACTAGCCCTTCAGTACTTC; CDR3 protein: CASSLKRLALQYF
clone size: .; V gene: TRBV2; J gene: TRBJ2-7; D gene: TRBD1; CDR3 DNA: TGTGCCAGCAGTGACCCGTTGACAGGGGACCACGAGCAGTACTTC; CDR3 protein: CASSDPLTGDHEQYF
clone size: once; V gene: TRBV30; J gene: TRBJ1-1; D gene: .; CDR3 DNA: TGTGCCTGGAGTGCAGAAAATGAAGCTTTCTTT; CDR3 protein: CAWSAENEAFF
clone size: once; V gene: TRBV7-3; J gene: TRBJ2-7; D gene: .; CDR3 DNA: TGTGCCAGCAGCTTATGGGCCAGCTCGGAGCAGTACTTC; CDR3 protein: CASSLWASSEQYF
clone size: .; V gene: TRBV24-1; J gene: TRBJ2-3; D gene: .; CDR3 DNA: TGTGCCACCAGTGGCGGAGCCTTCACAGATACGCAGTATTTT; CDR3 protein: CATSGGAFTDTQYF
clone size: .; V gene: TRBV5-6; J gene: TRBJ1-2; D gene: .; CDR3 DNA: TGTGCCAGCAGCTTGAGTAGCCTTGGGGCGGGGGTCTATGGCTACACCTTC; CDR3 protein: CASSLSSLGAGVYGYTF
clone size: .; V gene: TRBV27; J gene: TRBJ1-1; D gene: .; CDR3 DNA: TGTGCCAGCAGAAAACAATCCGACAAGAACACTGAAGCTTTCTTT; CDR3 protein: CASRKQSDKNTEAFF
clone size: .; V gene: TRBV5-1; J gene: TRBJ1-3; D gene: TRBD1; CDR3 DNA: TGCGCCAGCAGCCTGGTCCTCGGGACAGGGGTTGGAAACACCATATATTTT; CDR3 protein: CASSLVLGTGVGNTIYF
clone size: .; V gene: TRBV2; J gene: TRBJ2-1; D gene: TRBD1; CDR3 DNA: TGTGCCGGACAGGGGGATTTCGGGCATGAGCAGTTCTTC; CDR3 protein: CAGQGDFGHEQFF
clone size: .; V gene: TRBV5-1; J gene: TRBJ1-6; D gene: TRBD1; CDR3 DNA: TGCGCCAGCAGCTTGGAGTCGGGCAGGGGGTATTCACCCCTCCACTTT; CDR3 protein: CASSLESGRGYSPLHF
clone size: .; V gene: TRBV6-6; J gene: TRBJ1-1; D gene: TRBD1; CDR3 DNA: TGTGCCACGGATCCGGGACAGGTGTCTAGTAGGGCTTTCTTT; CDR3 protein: CATDPGQVSSRAFF
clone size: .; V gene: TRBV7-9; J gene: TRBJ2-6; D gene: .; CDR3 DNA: TGTGCCAGCAGTGAACCAACCGGGGATGGGGCCAACGTCCTGACTTTC; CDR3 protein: CASSEPTGDGANVLTF
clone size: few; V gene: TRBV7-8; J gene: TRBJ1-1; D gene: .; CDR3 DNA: TGTGCCAGCAGCAAAGACCCGCGGTTGGGAGCTTTCTTT; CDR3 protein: CASSKDPRLGAFF
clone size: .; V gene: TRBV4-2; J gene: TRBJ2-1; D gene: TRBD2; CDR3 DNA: TGTGCCAGCAGCGAAGAAGGGACTAGCGGGTTGAATGAGCAGTTCTTC; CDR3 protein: CASSEEGTSGLNEQFF
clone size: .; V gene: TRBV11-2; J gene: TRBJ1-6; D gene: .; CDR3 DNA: TGTGCCAGCAGCTTGCAACAGGGAAATTCACCCCTCCACTTT; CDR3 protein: CASSLQQGNSPLHF
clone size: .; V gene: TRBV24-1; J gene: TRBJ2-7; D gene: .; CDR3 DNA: TGTGCCACCGCTAGTGAGTTCTACGAGCAGTACTTC; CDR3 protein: CATASEFYEQYF
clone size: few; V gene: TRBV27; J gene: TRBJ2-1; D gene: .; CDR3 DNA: TGTGCCAGCAGTTTTGAGGAGAGCGGCAATGAGCAGTTCTTC; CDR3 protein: CASSFEESGNEQFF
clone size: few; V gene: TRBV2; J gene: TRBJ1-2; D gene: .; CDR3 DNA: TGTGCCAGCAGCCCTGGAGAGGGAGGTGGCTACACCTTC; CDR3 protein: CASSPGEGGGYTF
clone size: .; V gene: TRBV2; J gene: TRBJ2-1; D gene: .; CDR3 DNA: TGTGCCAGCAGTGAAGCGCTTCTGCGGCGAAATGAGCAGTTCTTC; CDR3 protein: CASSEALLRRNEQFF
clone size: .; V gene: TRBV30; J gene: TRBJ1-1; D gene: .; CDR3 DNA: TGTGCCTGGAGTCCGAGGATGAACACTGAAGCTTTCTTT; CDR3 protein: CAWSPRMNTEAFF
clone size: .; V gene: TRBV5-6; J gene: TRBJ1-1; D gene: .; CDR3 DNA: TGTGCCAGCTGGGGGGGCGCGAACACTGAAGCTTTCTTT; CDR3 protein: CASWGGANTEAFF
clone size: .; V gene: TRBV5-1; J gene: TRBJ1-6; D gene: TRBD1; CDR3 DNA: TGCGCCAGCAGCAATAGGACAGGGAATTCACCCCTCCACTTT; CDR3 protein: CASSNRTGNSPLHF
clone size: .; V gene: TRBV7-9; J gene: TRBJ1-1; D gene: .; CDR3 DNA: TGTGCCAGCGTTGAAGGGGTGAACACTGAAGCTTTCTTT; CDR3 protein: CASVEGVNTEAFF